This T cell receptor beta chain was sequenced during a study of blood T cell repertoires in COVID-19. Study at large: Whether acute or convalescent, the COVID-19 samples came from the United States, Italy and Spain.

As originally analysed: Scientists estimated how many nucleated cells there were by amplifying reference gene primers. Libraries were prepared by immunoSEQ multiplex PCR; TCRdb keeps only in-frame clonotypes and omits some of them. V and J calls and clone size are copied from that table; D and trimming were computed from the DNA. The table shows 350,000 to 550,000 clones, with over 75% occurring only once. Cohorts were assigned according to the clinical history that participants reported. Donors in Cohort 3 counted as recovered after two negative PCRs, clearance, or symptom resolution. Germline V gene lookup returns CDR1 MNHEY and CDR2 SMNVEV (reference sequence). V lost 6 bases and J lost 3; bases outside the gene matches: 7. There are 14 residues in the CDR3.

The sequencing input was PBMCs or T cells enriched from blood (not recorded which). The sequence was obtained from a man younger than 45 who had recovered from COVID-19. The chain carries TRBV27 and TRBJ2-7; the match to TRBD1 covers 8 bases. The CDR3 nucleotides are TGTGCCAGCAGCAGGGGAACAGGGGGCTACGAGCAGTACTTC. Protein sequence: CASSRGTGGYEQYF.